This T cell receptor (beta chain) comes out of a study of shared clonotypes between healthy human individuals. Sequencing was performed with immunoSEQ multiplex PCR; in TCRdb, only in-frame clones are kept and a portion is missing. The sample shows more than 2,000,000 clones, approximately 95% of them seen only once. The V gene end was trimmed by 5 bases and the J gene end by 7 bases; junction bases not matched to a gene: 10. The CDR3 consists of 15 residues. Looked up from germline, CDR1 is SGHAT and CDR2 is FQNNGV. The source is a man aged 18 to 29 in good health. Some clones in this sample may be carry-over from other donors' samples. The source material was naive CD4+ T cells from PBMCs. Described subset: CD45RA+ positively selected. The chain combines TRBV11-2 with TRBJ1-4; 7 bases align to TRBD1. The CDR3 DNA reads as TGTGCCAGCAGCGTCAACAGGGGTGTCGGTGAAAAACTGTTTTTT. This codes for CASSVNRGVGEKLFF.